Shown below are 14 T cell receptor beta chains from a single sample sequenced in a study of T cells in Graves' hyperthyroidism and ophthalmopathy. It was RNA transcripts that yielded the amplified TCR beta CDR3 regions. During a first-round RT-PCR of the TCR CDR3, the HTBI primer set was used. Each CDR3 protein gets one entry after TCRdb re-called the multiplex PCR reads with MiXCR. The profile covers 300,000 to 400,000 distinct CDR3 sequences, with 18% appearing a single time and 35% to 45% taken by the ten largest. Material: blood. The source of these receptors is a man aged 18-30 years with Graves' ophthalmopathy.

This clonotype was recorded at least ten times. The chain links TRBV5-1 to TRBJ1-6, with D perhaps TRBD1 (6 bases). The germline V gene encodes CDR1 SGHRS and CDR2 YFSETQ. The CDR3 sequence is 16 residues long. V was pared by 5 bases and J by 7 bases, with 19 bases between. As DNA, the CDR3 is TGCGCCAGCAGAGACCACACGGGGGGCGGCAATTCACCCCTCCACTTT. This translates into CASRDHTGGGNSPLHF.

This clonotype rates as medium-sized. The rearrangement joins TRBV3-1 to TRBJ2-1; tentatively, D is TRBD1 (6 bases). The CDR3 loop spans 12 amino acids. V was pared by 2 bases and J by 10 bases, with 9 bases between. Looked up from germline, CDR1 is LGHDT and CDR2 is YNNKEL (reference sequence). CDR3 in DNA: TGTGCCAGCAGCCAAACAGGGTTAGAGCAGTTCTTC. Its translation is CASSQTGLEQFF.

The rearrangement uses TRBV6-1 and TRBJ2-2; TRBD2 agrees at 8 bases. V shed 6 bases, J shed 7 bases, and the junction held 7 bases outside the gene matches. This CDR3 comprises 14 residues. From germline, CDR1 is MNHNS and CDR2 SASEGT. The CDR3 region has the DNA TGTGCCAGCAGGTTCGGGGGGGATGGCGGGGAGCTGTTTTTT. This sequence encodes CASRFGGDGGELFF.

This clonotype appeared many times. The chain uses TRBV2 and TRBJ2-5; 8 bases map to TRBD1. From germline, CDR1 is SNHLY and CDR2 FYNNEI. J was trimmed by 2 bases and V by 8 bases; bases with no gene match: 13. The CDR3 totals 16 residues. CDR3: CASHNSGRGLQETQYF. CDR3 coding DNA: TGTGCCAGCCATAATTCTGGCAGGGGGCTGCAAGAGACCCAGTACTTC.

This clonotype has a count of ten or more. The rearrangement joins TRBV20-1 to TRBJ2-5; D gene ambiguous. The CDR3 is 13 amino acids. Germline V gene sequence: CDR1 DFQATT, CDR2 SNEGSKA (reference sequence). The V end lost 1 base, the J end lost 5 bases, and 11 bases lay between the germline ends. In DNA, the CDR3 is TGCAGTGCTAGAGCCACACCCGAGGAGACCCAGTACTTC. Its protein product is CSARATPEETQYF.

In its sample, this clonotype was seen many times. The V and J genes are TRBV18 and TRBJ1-2; no reliable D call. Trimming stripped 1 base from V and 4 bases from J, with 10 bases between. The CDR3 sequence is 14 residues long. The germline V gene encodes CDR1 KGHSH and CDR2 LQKENI. CDR3 nucleotide sequence: TGTGCCAGCTCACCACGAGCGGAACTCTATGGCTACACCTTC. Its translation is CASSPRAELYGYTF.

This clonotype was seen repeatedly, ten times or more. The V and J genes are TRBV12-3 or TRBV12-4 and TRBJ2-7; a possible D gene is TRBD1 (7 bases). This CDR3 is built from 14 residues. With 7 bases removed from V and 5 bases from J, the gap between germline ends came to 18 bases. The CDR3 is CASTPRGTDHEQYF. CDR3 DNA: TGTGCCAGCACCCCCCGGGGGACAGACCACGAGCAGTACTTC.

The J gene is TRBJ2-6, the V gene TRBV24-1; D is undetermined. V dropped 3 bases and J dropped 2 bases, with 7 bases sitting between them. CDR1 and CDR2 from the germline V gene are KGHDR and SFDVKD. CDR3 length equals 15 residues. The DNA for the CDR3 is TGTGCCACCAGTGATACAAGGGCTGGGGCCAACGTCCTGACTTTC. Translation gives CATSDTRAGANVLTF.

This rearrangement joins TRBV5-1 to TRBJ2-5, with 8 bases lining up with TRBD2. The CDR3 runs 15 residues. Trimming at V came to 3 bases and at J to 4 bases, leaving 8 bases not matched to a gene. Per germline, CDR1 SGHRS and CDR2 YFSETQ. DNA of the CDR3: TGCGCCAGCAGCTCCAGCGGGGGTAAGGGAGAGACCCAGTACTTC. It yields the protein CASSSSGGKGETQYF.

This clonotype has a handful of counts. The V call is TRBV15, the J call TRBJ1-4, with 10 bases aligning to TRBD1. J was trimmed by 2 bases and V by 1 base; bases with no gene match: 10. Per germline, CDR1 LNHNV and CDR2 YYDKDF (reference sequence). The CDR3 consists of 19 residues. CDR3 bases: TGTGCCACCAGCAGAGCGCAGGAATGGGACAGGGGCACTAATGAAAAACTGTTTTTT. As protein: CATSRAQEWDRGTNEKLFF.

This clonotype was seen ten or more times. The chain recombines TRBV7-8 with TRBJ1-5; D might be TRBD1 (5 bases). The CDR3 runs 16 residues. Germline CDR1 and CDR2: SGHVS and FQNEAQ. Trimming took off 4 bases at V and 6 bases at J, with 19 bases between the two ends. CDR3 residues: CASSSLYGGSGQPQHF. The CDR3 DNA reads as TGTGCCAGCAGCTCGCTATATGGGGGTTCGGGTCAGCCCCAGCATTTT.

This clonotype was seen a handful of times. CDR3 loop: CASREGGGYGYTF. CDR3 in DNA: TGCGCCAGCAGAGAAGGGGGGGGCTATGGCTACACCTTC. The chain recombines TRBV5-1 with TRBJ1-2; weak D call: TRBD1 (6 bases). Germline V gene data show CDR1 as SGHRS and CDR2 as YFSETQ. V was shortened by 5 bases and J by 4 bases, with 12 bases between the two germline ends. This CDR3 is 13 amino acids long.

This clonotype has only a few counts. The rearrangement joins TRBV29-1 to TRBJ1-1; D is perhaps TRBD1 (5 bases). Germline CDR1 SQVTM, CDR2 ANQGSEA. The V end was cut by 2 bases, the J end by 1 base, with 8 bases between. CDR3 length equals 13 residues. For the CDR3, the DNA is TGCAGCGTTGAAAAGGGGACGAACACTGAAGCTTTCTTT. Protein product: CSVEKGTNTEAFF. Based on the CDR3 plus reference TRBV29-1 and TRBJ1-1, the full variable domain is SAVISQKPSRDICQRGTSLTIQCQVDSQVTMMFWYRQQPGQSLTLIATANQGSEATYESGFVIDKFPISRPNLTFSTLTVSNMSPEDSSIYLCSVEKGTNTEAFFGQGTRLTVV.

The table lists this clonotype with a few counts. The chain uses TRBV7-9 and TRBJ1-1, with D hard to call. This CDR3 has 13 residues. The V gene lost 8 bases and the J gene lost 2 bases, with 12 bases spanning the gap. Per the germline V gene, CDR1 is SEHNR and CDR2 is FQNEAQ (reference sequence). The CDR3 DNA follows: TGTGCCAGCGTTAACGGGGATAACACTGAAGCTTTCTTT. This encodes CASVNGDNTEAFF.